This note documents a single TCR beta chain sequence. Its antigen is unidentified. Treatment of the sample: about 20 received Ad26.COV2.S at low or high dose, single or two shots; about 5 received placebo; per-sample allocation not given. All samples were drawn on day 63, counting from the first vaccine or placebo injection. Sequencing used immunoSEQ multiplex PCR; TCRdb keeps in-frame clones, though not all of them. The sample consists of roughly 680,000 clones, approximately 88% of them appearing once. This entry comes from a study of Ad26.COV2.S vaccination and SARS-CoV-2 variants. Overall study results and limits: Vaccine recipients and placebo recipients showed similar non-spike TCR breadth.

The length of the CDR3 is 15 residues. Germline CDR1 reads MNHEY; CDR2 reads SVGAGI. Trimming shortened V by 7 bases and J by 2 bases, and 18 bases separated the two germline ends. V is TRBV6-5 and J is TRBJ2-7, with D perhaps matching TRBD1 or TRBD2 (5 bases each). Specimen: peripheral blood, collected in a trial of Ad26.COV2.S vaccine versus placebo. This clonotype was sampled from a person aged 18-60 years who received the Ad26.COV2.S COVID-19 vaccine or a placebo. The DNA of the CDR3 is TGTGCCAGCACCAAGGGAGAGGGACGGACCTACGAGCAGTACTTC. As protein: CASTKGEGRTYEQYF.